The 19 T cell receptor beta chains below all came from one sample that was sequenced in a study of OX40 agonist ivuxolimab in advanced cancers. Only in-frame clones appear in the TCRdb table, and some are missing; sequencing was by immunoSEQ multiplex PCR. This sample yields some 64,000 clones, of which 88% are seen a single time; roughly 0.66% belongs to the top ten. The source material was CD4+ or CD8+ T cells sorted from blood, sampled in a trial of the OX40 agonist ivuxolimab. Receptor source: an adult with an advanced solid tumor such as melanoma, head and neck, liver or kidney cancer.

In its sample, this clone was seen a few times. The chain employs TRBV5-8 and TRBJ2-1, with a possible D match to TRBD1 (5 bases). The CDR3 has 16 residues. With 3 bases removed from V and 2 bases from J, the gap between germline ends came to 15 bases. The V gene's germline CDR1 is SGHTS and CDR2 YDEGEE. This chain's CDR3 is CASSSVGQGPYNEQFF. The CDR3 DNA follows: TGTGCCAGCAGCTCGGTAGGGCAGGGCCCCTACAATGAGCAGTTCTTC.

V usage is TRBV7-9 and J usage is TRBJ2-1; D not certain. Trimming removed 2 bases at V and 5 bases at J, with 7 bases between. The CDR3 is 13 residues long. The germline V gene has CDR1 SEHNR and CDR2 FQNEAQ (reference sequence). CDR3 in amino acids: CASSLNRNNEQFF. For the CDR3, the DNA is TGTGCCAGCAGCTTAAATAGGAACAATGAGCAGTTCTTC.

The chain has TRBV2 and TRBJ2-2; 10 bases map to TRBD1. There are 16 residues in the CDR3. Germline CDR1 and CDR2: SNHLY and FYNNEI. V was clipped by 3 bases and J by 3 bases; unmatched bases: 4. CDR3 DNA: TGTGCCAGCAGTGAGACAGGGGGCTGGGACACCGGGGAGCTGTTTTTT. Its translation: CASSETGGWDTGELFF.

This chain links TRBV5-4 with TRBJ2-7; 12 nucleotides agree with TRBD2. Germline V gene data show CDR1 as SGHNT and CDR2 as YYREEE (reference sequence). The CDR3 runs to 14 residues. Trimming at V came to 1 base and at J to 6 bases, leaving 2 bases not matched to a gene. In DNA, the CDR3 is TGTGCCAGCAGCTTGCCTAGCGGGAGGGGCGAGCAGTACTTC. Protein sequence: CASSLPSGRGEQYF.

This clone has only one observation. The limits of the CDR3 on the DNA are not certain, so only TCRdb's listed CDR3 is given. V and J are TRBV28 and TRBJ1-5; TRBD1 was called by the table and not checked on the DNA. The CDR3 length is 16 residues, termini included. CDR1 is MDHEN and CDR2 is SYDVKM in the germline V gene. CDR3 sequence reads: CASITGTGGARGPSIF.

This clone counts as medium-sized. This CDR3 is also generated by other DNA sequences in the sample. The gene calls are TRBV30 and TRBJ1-2; D is undetermined. The CDR3 extends over 11 amino acids. Trimming took 0 bases from V and 5 from J, leaving 4 bases between them. The V gene's germline CDR1 is GTSNPN and CDR2 SVGIG (reference sequence). The CDR3 sequence is CAWSVRYGYTF. CDR3 DNA: TGTGCCTGGAGTGTAAGATATGGCTACACCTTC.

The V call is TRBV19, the J call TRBJ1-5, with 8 bases aligning to TRBD1. This CDR3 region has 14 residues. Germline loops: CDR1 LNHDA, CDR2 SQIVND (reference sequence). Unmatched junction bases numbered 2, after V lost 5 bases and J lost 2 bases. CDR3 protein: CASSPTGGNQPQHF. The CDR3 DNA sequence: TGTGCCAGTAGTCCGACAGGGGGCAATCAGCCCCAGCATTTT.

The V call is TRBV19, the J call TRBJ2-7, with D possibly TRBD1 on 6 matching bases. With 5 bases removed from V and 3 bases from J, the gap between germline ends came to 14 bases. The CDR3 is 14 amino acids. CDR1 is LNHDA, CDR2 SQIVND, per germline (reference sequence). The CDR3 protein is CASSSRQAVYEQYF. The DNA of the CDR3 is TGTGCCAGTAGTTCCCGACAGGCCGTCTACGAGCAGTACTTC.

This clone was seen once. V is TRBV20-1 and J is TRBJ2-4; no firm D call. The CDR3 length is 11 residues. Trimming left V 6 bases short and J 7 bases short, with 10 bases between. Germline V gives CDR1 DFQATT, CDR2 SNEGSKA (reference sequence). The CDR3 here is CSAPARNIQYF. In DNA form, the CDR3 reads TGCAGTGCCCCGGCCCGGAACATTCAGTACTTC.

The genes are TRBV5-4 and TRBJ2-5; TRBD2 matches 12 bases. The CDR3 runs 17 residues. Germline V gene lookup returns CDR1 SGHNT and CDR2 YYREEE (reference sequence). V gave up 9 bases and J gave up 2 bases; unmatched junction bases: 14. In DNA form, the CDR3 reads TGTGCCACCTCATCTCTAGCGGGAGGGCCGGGGCAAGAGACCCAGTACTTC. This sequence encodes CATSSLAGGPGQETQYF.

V is TRBV18 and J is TRBJ2-7; 10 bases line up with TRBD2. The V gene's germline CDR1 is KGHSH and CDR2 LQKENI. The CDR3 totals 15 residues. After removal of 0 bases from V and 7 bases from J, the junction contained 6 bases not matched to a gene. The CDR3 spells CASSPPASGSEEQYF. The CDR3 DNA reads TGTGCCAGCTCACCACCCGCTAGCGGGAGTGAGGAGCAGTACTTC.

This chain links TRBV4-1 with TRBJ2-2, with D unclear. CDR3 size: 15 residues. The V end was cut by 3 bases, the J end by 5 bases, with 13 bases between. Germline V gene lookup returns CDR1 MGHRA and CDR2 YSYEKL. CDR3 in DNA: TGCGCCAGCAGCCAGAATCCTTCCAGGACCGGGGAGCTGTTTTTT. Translation: CASSQNPSRTGELFF.

The chain recombines TRBV30 with TRBJ1-4, with TRBD1 as a possible D gene (5 bases). V lost 2 bases and J 8 bases, leaving 15 bases between the germline ends. From germline, CDR1 is GTSNPN and CDR2 SVGIG (reference sequence). The length of the CDR3 is 14 residues. The CDR3 nucleotides are TGTGCCTGGAGTTGGGGCCCAGGGATGGAAAAACTGTTTTTT. It is translated as CAWSWGPGMEKLFF.

This chain joins TRBV5-1 and TRBJ2-2; no clear D gene. This CDR3 region has 15 residues. V was shortened by 2 bases and J by 2 bases, with 10 bases between the two germline ends. Germline loops: CDR1 SGHRS, CDR2 YFSETQ. The CDR3 loop reads CASSFAAANTGELFF. DNA of the CDR3: TGCGCCAGCAGCTTTGCGGCGGCCAACACCGGGGAGCTGTTTTTT.

Notes on this clone: Germline is not matched at one junction end, which may reflect a read error. The rearrangement links TRBV5-3 to TRBJ1-2; D call uncertain. TRBV5-3 qualifies as an ORF whose function is uncertain. The CDR3 consists of 14 residues. The CDR3 nucleotides read TGTGCCAGCAGCTTCAGGCCAGTAGTGAAGGGCTACACCTTC. Protein product: CASSFRPVVKGYTF.

This chain connects TRBV25-1 to TRBJ2-3, with D perhaps matching TRBD1 or TRBD2 (5 bases each). This CDR3 has 16 residues. V lost 5 bases and J lost 3, with 18 bases in between. Germline-derived CDR1 and CDR2 are MGHDK and SYGVNS. The CDR3 nucleotides are TGTGCCAGCAGTCCCGGGACCGACGGAAGGACAGATACGCAGTATTTT. Amino acids: CASSPGTDGRTDTQYF.

Points on this clone: The sample carries other DNA sequences with the same CDR3. V and J are TRBV30 and TRBJ2-7; a possible D gene is TRBD2 (7 bases). Trimming cost V 0 bases and J 12 bases, with 18 bases left between them. Germline lookup yields CDR1 GTSNPN and CDR2 SVGIG (reference sequence). This CDR3 comprises 13 residues. The CDR3 loop is CAWSVGGEGGPYF. The CDR3 bases are TGTGCCTGGAGTGTGGGGGGGGAGGGGGGTCCGTACTTC.

The chain links TRBV6-1 to TRBJ2-6; possibly TRBD1 for D (5 bases). CDR1 MNHNS and CDR2 SASEGT come from the germline V gene. CDR3 length: 14 amino acids. Trimming shortened V by 6 bases and J by 0 bases, and 6 bases separated the two germline ends. CDR3 nucleotides: TGTGCCAGCAGCACAGGCTCTGGGGCCAACGTCCTGACTTTC. It encodes CASSTGSGANVLTF.

The chain recombines TRBV6-1 with TRBJ2-4, with D possibly TRBD1 on 5 matching bases. Germline V gene lookup returns CDR1 MNHNS and CDR2 SASEGT. The CDR3 is made up of 16 amino acids. The V end was cut by 3 bases, the J end by 3 bases, with 15 bases between. CDR3 region: CASSEVSTALKNIQYF. The CDR3 bases are TGTGCCAGCAGTGAGGTTTCGACAGCCCTCAAAAACATTCAGTACTTC.